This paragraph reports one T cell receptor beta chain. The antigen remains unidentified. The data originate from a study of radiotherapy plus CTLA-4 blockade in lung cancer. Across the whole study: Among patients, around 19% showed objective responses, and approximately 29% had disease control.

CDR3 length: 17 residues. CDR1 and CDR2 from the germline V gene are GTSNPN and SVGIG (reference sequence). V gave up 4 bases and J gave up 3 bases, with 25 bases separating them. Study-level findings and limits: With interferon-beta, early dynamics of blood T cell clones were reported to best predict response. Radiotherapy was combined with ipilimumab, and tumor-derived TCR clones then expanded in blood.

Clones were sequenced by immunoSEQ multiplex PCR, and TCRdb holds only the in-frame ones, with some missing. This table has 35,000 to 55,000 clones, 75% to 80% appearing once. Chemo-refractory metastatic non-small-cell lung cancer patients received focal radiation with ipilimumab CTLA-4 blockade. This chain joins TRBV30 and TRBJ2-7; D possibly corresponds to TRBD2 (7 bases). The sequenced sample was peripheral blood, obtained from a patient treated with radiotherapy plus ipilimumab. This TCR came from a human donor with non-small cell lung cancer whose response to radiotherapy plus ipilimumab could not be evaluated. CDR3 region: CAWTPGWGGAVGYEQYF. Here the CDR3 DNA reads TGTGCCTGGACCCCCGGTTGGGGGGGGGCAGTCGGCTACGAGCAGTACTTC. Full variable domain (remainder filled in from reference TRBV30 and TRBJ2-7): SQTIHQWPATLVQPVGSPLSLECTVEGTSNPNLYWYRQAAGRGLQLLFYSVGIGQISSEVPQNLSASRPQDRQFILSSKKLLLSDSGFYLCAWTPGWGGAVGYEQYFGPGTRLTVT.